This T cell receptor beta chain is drawn from a study of blood T cell repertoires in COVID-19. Study-level information: PBMCs, B-cell-depleted T cells, or T cells provided the cDNA or gDNA that made up the material.

V was trimmed by 2 bases and J by 0 bases, leaving 11 bases between them. Germline CDR1 MNHNS, CDR2 SASEGT. The CDR3 totals 17 residues. The assay was immunoSEQ multiplex PCR, and TCRdb's table has in-frame clones only and misses some. The profile shows about 280,000 clones, around nine tenths of them singletons. The sequencing input was peripheral blood. This sequence originates from a woman younger than 45 with COVID-19, enrolled during active disease. J is TRBJ1-6 and V is TRBV6-1; D unclear. The DNA for the CDR3 is TGTGCCAGCAGTGAATCGGAGAGCCACTCCTATAATTCACCCCTCCACTTT. It specifies CASSESESHSYNSPLHF.